This TCR beta chain derives from a study of control samples from healthy donors and cancer patients. Germline trimming cut 0 bases from V and 1 base from J; bases unmatched to any gene: 6. Germline V gives CDR1 SGHKS, CDR2 YYEKEE (reference sequence). The CDR3 runs 16 residues. Method: immunoSEQ multiplex PCR; TCRdb's copy keeps in-frame clones and lacks some. The profile covers roughly 140,000 clones, with about 93% appearing a single time and under 2.5% taken by the ten largest. V usage is TRBV5-5 and J usage is TRBJ1-1; 7 nucleotides agree with TRBD1. This clonotype originated in a man aged 50 or older in good health. Sequences were obtained from blood. CDR3 residues: CASSLDPGQPNTEAFF. Here the CDR3 DNA reads TGTGCCAGCAGCTTGGACCCGGGACAGCCGAACACTGAAGCTTTCTTT.